The TCR beta chain described here comes from a study of OX40 agonist ivuxolimab in advanced cancers. For the study at large: Dose-escalation patients were diagnosed with hepatocellular carcinoma, melanoma, renal cell cancer or head and neck cancer.

TCRdb's copy holds only in-frame clones and misses some; the assay was immunoSEQ multiplex PCR. The sample table includes 85 clones. Study-level points and caveats: Expanded clones were, on average, more numerous in CD8+ T cells than in CD4+.

The CDR3 has 16 amino acids. Losses at the gene ends were 5 bases for V and 7 bases for J; bases not matched to a gene: 12. CDR1 and CDR2 from the germline V gene are MNHEY and SMNVEV (reference sequence). No patient had autoimmune disease or received systemic immunosuppression. Regarding this clone: Its target is unknown.

This chain connects TRBV27 to TRBJ2-1, with 9 positions matching TRBD1. This sample was gathered in a trial of the OX40 agonist ivuxolimab. The TCR was taken from an adult with an advanced solid tumor such as melanoma, head and neck, liver or kidney cancer. CDR3 sequence: CASSINRGLGGNEQFF. The CDR3 DNA reads TGTGCCAGCAGTATCAACAGGGGGCTAGGAGGAAATGAGCAGTTCTTC.